Sample share makes the clone carrying this TCR beta chain medium-sized. Method: immunoSEQ multiplex PCR; TCRdb's copy keeps in-frame clones and lacks some. The data show 10,000 or so clones, with around two thirds seen just once and around an eighth held by the top ten. Germline CDR1 is MNHNY and CDR2 is SVGAGI (reference sequence). After removal of 6 bases from V and 1 base from J, the junction contained 4 bases not matched to a gene. CDR3 size: 15 residues. The record originates from a study of CD4+ T cells in melanoma. Sequencing input: cells from a culture (not recorded whether cultured in vitro). J is TRBJ1-5 and V is TRBV6-6; 9 bases are shared with TRBD1. This clonotype originated in a human donor with melanoma. CDR3 sequence: CASSLTGGSNQPQHF. CDR3 DNA: TGTGCCAGCAGCCTAACAGGGGGCAGCAATCAGCCCCAGCATTTT.